This TCR beta chain appears in the sequencing data of a study of T cell changes during pregnancy in multiple sclerosis (dated by TCRdb to between 2019 and 2020). Looking at the study overall: The study looked at changes in the T cell repertoire across pregnancy in women with multiple sclerosis.

Of note for this clone: It lacks a known antigen. No base qualities exist here, and no much larger clone lies one base off it.

Receptors were amplified or captured by the immunoSEQ multiplex PCR assay. Here the immuneACCESS table is served through TCRdb, limited to in-frame sequences with V and J called. Missing clones are a known gap in these copies; in checked studies unresolved V genes cover under half, and the rest lacks a known reason. The sample table holds 30,000 to 45,000 clones, of which about nine tenths were seen once. The ten largest make up 0.43% of the sample. The V end loses 0 bases and the J end loses 0 bases, and a stretch of 11 bases separates them. CDR1 and CDR2 were assigned from the germline V gene as MGHRA and YSYEKL. From cysteine to phenylalanine, the CDR3 is 17 amino acids long. Only CDR3 DNA remains: 51 bases, in frame from the first base.

This specimen was CD4+ T cells from peripheral blood mononuclear cells, taken in the third trimester of pregnancy. This clonotype originated in a female donor with multiple sclerosis, enrolled in a pregnancy study. The sequence is built from TRBV4-1 and TRBJ1-4, with a weak D call of TRBD1 (5 bases match). The CDR3 protein is CASSQDPAGPTNEKLFF. Read as DNA, the sequence is TGCGCCAGCAGCCAAGATCCGGCAGGGCCAACTAATGAAAAACTGTTTTTT.